The 9 T cell receptor beta chains reported below all come from one sample, sequenced in a study of beta chain features in type 1 diabetes (dated by TCRdb to 2017 to 2018). The method was the immunoSEQ multiplex PCR assay. The entire isolated RNA was reverse transcribed using the High Capacity cDNA Reverse Transcription Kit, and thus expressed TCRB transcripts were sequenced. TCRdb re-hosts the immuneACCESS table, in-frame sequences only. Its copies lack some clones; in the studies checked, an unresolved V gene accounts for under half of them, and the cause for the rest is not known. Across this sample there are roughly 230,000 clones, with 9.6% seen only once. The ten top clones hold about 0.037% of the sample. The source material was naive CD4+ T cells from blood. The cell subset or site label for this specimen denotes: true naive CD4+ T cells. The origin of the receptors is a woman younger than 30 in good health.

This clone has more than one count but fewer than ten. V and J are TRBV6-5 and TRBJ1-5, with TRBD1 matching over 9 bases. Germline lookup yields CDR1 MNHEY and CDR2 SVGAGI. The CDR3 is made up of 13 amino acids. The ends lost 5 bases at V and 7 bases at J; junction bases unmatched: 3. The CDR3 sequence is CASSTGGRQPQHF. The CDR3 nucleotides are TGTGCCAGCAGTACAGGGGGCCGACAGCCCCAGCATTTT.

This clone was counted between two and nine times. This sequence joins TRBV6-6 and TRBJ2-7; tentatively, D is TRBD1 (5 bases). The length of the CDR3 is 13 residues. The V gene's germline CDR1 is MNHNY and CDR2 SVGAGI (reference sequence). V was shortened by 5 bases and J by 2 bases, with 10 bases between the two germline ends. DNA for the CDR3: TGTGCCAGCAGTGGGGCAGGTCCCTACGAGCAGTACTTC. Encoded protein: CASSGAGPYEQYF.

This chain joins TRBV9 and TRBJ2-6; 8 nucleotides line up with TRBD1. The CDR3 is 18 amino acids. CDR1 and CDR2 (germline): SGDLS, YYNGEE. V dropped 3 bases and J dropped 0; count of bases not matched to a gene: 8. The chain's CDR3 is CASSAIPGGSSGANVLTF. In nucleotides, the CDR3 is TGTGCCAGCAGCGCAATCCCAGGGGGCAGCTCTGGGGCCAACGTCCTGACTTTC.

This clone was seen a handful of times. The chain carries TRBV28 and TRBJ2-3; D is unresolved. V was cut by 5 bases and J by 5 bases, with 8 bases left in between. In germline, CDR1 is MDHEN, CDR2 SYDVKM. This CDR3 is built from 12 residues. CDR3 DNA: TGTGCCAGCAGTCCGAACAGAGATACGCAGTATTTT. This codes for CASSPNRDTQYF. The whole variable domain, filled in from reference TRBV28 and TRBJ2-3, reads DVKVTQSSRYLVKRTGEKVFLECVQDMDHENMFWYRQDPGLGLRLIYFSYDVKMKEKGDIPEGYSVSREKKERFSLILESASTNQTSMYLCASSPNRDTQYFGPGTRLTVL.

This clone has only a few counts. The J gene is TRBJ2-5, the V gene TRBV15; 8 nucleotides agree with TRBD2. J lost 5 bases, V lost 1 base, and 6 bases had no gene match. Germline V gene sequence: CDR1 LNHNV, CDR2 YYDKDF (reference sequence). The CDR3 runs 15 residues. CDR3 sequence reads: CATSRGSGSRETQYF. The CDR3 bases are TGTGCCACCAGCAGAGGGAGCGGGAGCAGGGAGACCCAGTACTTC.

The chain combines TRBV7-2 with TRBJ1-3; possible D gene TRBD1, 5 bases. There are 14 residues in the CDR3. V was clipped by 3 bases and J by 4 bases, with 10 bases between them. CDR1 is SGHTA and CDR2 is FQGNSA in the germline V gene. The chain's CDR3 is CASSLRTPGNTIYF. The DNA of the CDR3 is TGTGCCAGCAGCTTGCGGACACCCGGAAACACCATATATTTT. The full variable domain, rest sourced from reference TRBV7-2 and TRBJ1-3, is GAGVSQSPSNKVTEKGKDVELRCDPISGHTALYWYRQSLGQGLEFLIYFQGNSAPDKSGLPSDRFSAERTGGSVSTLTIQRTQQEDSAVYLCASSLRTPGNTIYFGEGSWLTVV.

The chain uses TRBV6-1 and TRBJ2-5; 8 bases are shared with TRBD1. The CDR3 contains 14 residues. Per the germline V gene, CDR1 is MNHNS and CDR2 is SASEGT. The V segment lost 4 bases and the J segment 4 bases; nucleotides outside the gene matches: 5. The DNA of the CDR3 is TGTGCCAGCAGTGTTGGCAGGGGGCGAGAGACCCAGTACTTC. Translated, it gives CASSVGRGRETQYF.

The chain carries TRBV10-3 and TRBJ1-5; D gene uncertain. Germline V gene lookup returns CDR1 ENHRY and CDR2 SYGVKD. V was trimmed by 7 bases and J by 2 bases, leaving 9 bases between them. The CDR3 totals 13 residues. DNA of the CDR3: TGTGCCATCACCCCGGAGCGCAATCAGCCCCAGCATTTT. Protein product: CAITPERNQPQHF.

This clone came up a few times. The chain carries TRBV11-3 and TRBJ2-3, with D possibly TRBD2 on 5 matching bases. The V gene lost 5 bases and the J gene lost 5 bases, with 8 bases spanning the gap. The CDR3 is 12 residues long. CDR1 and CDR2 from the germline V gene are SGHNT and YENEEA. CDR3: CASSLGGDTQYF. CDR3 coding DNA: TGTGCCAGCAGCCTTGGAGGAGATACGCAGTATTTT. Filled out from reference TRBV11-3 and TRBJ2-3, the complete variable domain reads EAGVVQSPRYKIIEKKQPVAFWCNPISGHNTLYWYLQNLGQGPELLIRYENEEAVDDSQLPKDRFSAERLKGVDSTLKIQPAELGDSAVYLCASSLGGDTQYFGPGTRLTVL.